Shown below are 25 T cell receptor beta chains from a single sample sequenced in a study of T-cell memory formation after mild COVID-19. In TCRdb, the 5' RACE reads were re-called with MiXCR into one record per CDR3 protein. In the table there are about 130,000 distinct CDR3 sequences, 5% to 6.5% of which are singletons. The sequencing sample was made of PBMCs or a T cell subset sorted from them (not recorded which). These receptors were taken from an adult woman who had mild COVID-19 (a few samples of this study predate the infection). Cell type and time point are not known.

The table lists this clonotype with a few counts. J is TRBJ2-7 and V is TRBV18; no clear D. Trimming removed 6 bases at V and 7 bases at J, with 13 bases between. The length of the CDR3 is 12 residues. Germline-derived CDR1 and CDR2 are KGHSH and LQKENI. The chain's CDR3 is CASSLDGLEQYF. CDR3 coding DNA: TGTGCCAGCTCTCTAGACGGTCTTGAGCAGTACTTC. Supplemented by reference TRBV18 and TRBJ2-7, the full variable domain reads NAGVMQNPRHLVRRRGQEARLRCSPMKGHSHVYWYRQLPEEGLKFMVYLQKENIIDESGMPKERFSAEFPKEGPSILRIQQVVRGDSAAYFCASSLDGLEQYFGPGTRLTVT.

This clonotype has more than one count but fewer than ten. V is TRBV11-3 and J is TRBJ2-1; D possibly corresponds to TRBD2 (6 bases). CDR3 length: 15 residues. Trimming took 5 bases from V and 6 from J, leaving 17 bases between them. Germline values: CDR1 SGHNT, CDR2 YENEEA. Written as DNA, the CDR3 is TGTGCCAGCAGCCTTCGACTAGAACCCGGCAATGAGCAGTTCTTC. This codes for CASSLRLEPGNEQFF.

In its sample, this clonotype was seen a few times. This chain connects TRBV12-3 or TRBV12-4 to TRBJ2-7, with TRBD1 as a possible D gene (6 bases). The CDR3 runs 14 residues. Trimming removed 9 bases at V and 0 bases at J, with 15 bases between. The chain's CDR3 is CASKTGHSSYEQYF. The CDR3 DNA reads as TGTGCCAGTAAGACGGGACATAGCTCCTACGAGCAGTACTTC.

This clonotype was counted at least ten times. CDR3 amino acids: CASSSRLAGSHEQYF. The DNA of the CDR3 is TGTGCCAGCAGCTCCAGACTAGCGGGATCCCACGAGCAGTACTTC. The rearrangement uses TRBV7-9 and TRBJ2-7; 11 positions match TRBD2. The CDR3 spans 15 residues. Germline CDR1 is SEHNR and CDR2 is FQNEAQ (reference sequence). V dropped 4 bases and J dropped 5; count of bases not matched to a gene: 7. Filled out from reference TRBV7-9 and TRBJ2-7, the complete variable domain reads DTGVSQNPRHKITKRGQNVTFRCDPISEHNRLYWYRQTLGQGPEFLTYFQNEAQLEKSRLLSDRFSAERPKGSFSTLEIQRTEQGDSAMYLCASSSRLAGSHEQYFGPGTRLTVT.

This clonotype was picked up a small number of times. This chain connects TRBV12-3 or TRBV12-4 to TRBJ2-3, with a tentative D call TRBD2 (5 bases). V shed 5 bases and J shed 10 bases, with 10 bases lying between them. The CDR3 is made up of 11 amino acids. CDR3: CASSHTRAQYF. The CDR3 DNA reads TGTGCCAGCAGTCATACTAGAGCGCAGTATTTT.

This clonotype was detected a few times. The rearrangement joins TRBV7-9 to TRBJ1-1; the D is unclear. The V gene's germline CDR1 is SEHNR and CDR2 FQNEAQ (reference sequence). The CDR3 covers 13 residues. The ends were cut back, 5 bases at V and 4 bases at J, with 11 bases in the middle. The CDR3 region is CASSPGFFTEAFF. For the CDR3, the DNA is TGTGCCAGCAGCCCCGGTTTCTTCACTGAAGCTTTCTTT.

The rearrangement links TRBV30 to TRBJ1-1; tentatively, D is TRBD1 (5 bases). The V and J ends lost 0 bases and 10 bases respectively, with 18 bases between them. The CDR3 covers 14 residues. Germline V gives CDR1 GTSNPN, CDR2 SVGIG (reference sequence). The CDR3 is CAWSVGLTGIGAFF. CDR3 in DNA: TGTGCCTGGAGTGTAGGACTCACAGGCATCGGAGCTTTCTTT. The full variable domain, rest sourced from reference TRBV30 and TRBJ1-1, is SQTIHQWPATLVQPVGSPLSLECTVEGTSNPNLYWYRQAAGRGLQLLFYSVGIGQISSEVPQNLSASRPQDRQFILSSKKLLLSDSGFYLCAWSVGLTGIGAFFGQGTRLTVV.

There are many counts of this clonotype. The chain carries TRBV7-2 and TRBJ2-2, with no clear D. V was cut by 4 bases and J by 4 bases, with 16 bases left in between. CDR1 is SGHTA and CDR2 is FQGNSA in the germline V gene. The CDR3 has 16 amino acids. The CDR3 bases are TGTGCCAGCAGCTCGGCTGTAGGTAGATTCACCGGGGAGCTGTTTTTT. This translates into CASSSAVGRFTGELFF.

This clonotype has more than one count but fewer than ten. This chain joins TRBV7-2 and TRBJ2-3; 9 nucleotides line up with TRBD2. The CDR3 sequence is 20 residues long. J was trimmed by 0 bases and V by 5 bases; bases with no gene match: 18. The germline CDR1 and CDR2 sequences are SGHTA and FQGNSA. The CDR3 region is CASSADRLAAVTTSTDTQYF. Here the CDR3 DNA reads TGTGCCAGCAGCGCAGACCGACTAGCGGCCGTCACTACTAGCACAGATACGCAGTATTTT.

This clonotype came up a few times. The rearrangement links TRBV5-1 to TRBJ2-2, with 10 positions matching TRBD2. The V gene end was trimmed by 4 bases and the J gene end by 7 bases; junction bases not matched to a gene: 16. This CDR3 is built from 18 residues. Germline V lookup: CDR1 SGHRS, CDR2 YFSETQ. The CDR3 here is CASSLLPGAGGPIGELFF. In DNA, the CDR3 is TGCGCCAGCAGCCTACTCCCCGGAGCGGGGGGGCCGATCGGGGAGCTGTTTTTT. The full variable domain, completed using reference TRBV5-1 and TRBJ2-2, is KAGVTQTPRYLIKTRGQQVTLSCSPISGHRSVSWYQQTPGQGLQFLFEYFSETQRNKGNFPGRFSGRQFSNSRSEMNVSTLELGDSALYLCASSLLPGAGGPIGELFFGEGSRLTVL.

In its sample, this clonotype was seen many times. The V and J genes are TRBV6-6 and TRBJ2-5, with 11 bases identical to TRBD2. Germline CDR1 is MNHNY and CDR2 is SVGAGI (reference sequence). Trimming took 0 bases from V and 4 from J; bases not matched to a gene: 1. This CDR3 has 15 residues. For the CDR3, the DNA is TGTGCCAGCAGTTACTCCGGACTAGCGGGAGAGACCCAGTACTTC. Protein product: CASSYSGLAGETQYF.

This chain links TRBV4-3 with TRBJ2-1, with 11 bases fitting TRBD2. V gave up 0 bases and J gave up 5 bases; unmatched junction bases: 9. The CDR3 runs 18 residues. CDR1 and CDR2 from the germline V gene are LGHNA and YSLEER. This CDR3 is CASSQDDSTSGRDNEQFF. CDR3 nucleotide sequence: TGCGCCAGCAGCCAAGATGACTCAACTAGCGGGAGAGACAATGAGCAGTTCTTC.

This clonotype has ten or more counts. The chain employs TRBV7-8 and TRBJ2-7, with 7 nucleotides matching TRBD1. The CDR3 totals 16 residues. The germline V gene has CDR1 SGHVS and CDR2 FQNEAQ. Trimming took 5 bases from V and 6 from J; bases not matched to a gene: 16. The CDR3 bases are TGTGCCAGCAGCGTCTCGCAGACAGGGATCAGGGGCGAGCAGTACTTC. Its protein product is CASSVSQTGIRGEQYF.

The chain links TRBV7-9 to TRBJ2-1; D tentatively reads TRBD1 or TRBD2 (6 bases each). Trimming removed 7 bases at V and 10 bases at J, with 20 bases between. In germline, CDR1 is SEHNR, CDR2 FQNEAQ (reference sequence). CDR3 length equals 14 residues. CDR3 DNA: TGTGCCAGCACCATGAGGTCGGGGGCAGGCGAGCAGTTCTTC. Translating gives CASTMRSGAGEQFF.

The chain uses TRBV12-3 or TRBV12-4 and TRBJ1-3; no clear D. Trimming left V 3 bases short and J 0 bases short, with 9 bases between. The CDR3 extends over 15 amino acids. CDR3 amino acids: CASSFSGYSGNTIYF. The DNA for the CDR3 is TGTGCCAGCAGTTTCAGTGGGTACTCTGGAAACACCATATATTTT.

This clonotype was recorded many times. V is TRBV20-1 and J is TRBJ1-2; 8 bases line up with TRBD1. After removal of 2 bases from V and 7 bases from J, the junction contained 9 bases not matched to a gene. CDR1 is DFQATT and CDR2 is SNEGSKA in the germline V gene (reference sequence). This CDR3 region has 14 residues. The CDR3 reads CSARLRGQVSGYTF. The CDR3 coding sequence is TGCAGTGCTAGACTCAGGGGACAGGTATCTGGCTACACCTTC.

This clonotype was detected many times. The rearrangement links TRBV15 to TRBJ2-7; the D call may be TRBD1 or TRBD2 (6 bases each). This CDR3 is built from 13 residues. The germline V gene encodes CDR1 LNHNV and CDR2 YYDKDF (reference sequence). V shed 1 base and J shed 5 bases, with 9 bases lying between them. The CDR3 DNA sequence: TGTGCCACCAGCAGAGGGGGGGCCCACGAGCAGTACTTC. This encodes CATSRGGAHEQYF.

This clonotype occurred a few times. The chain employs TRBV4-3 and TRBJ1-2; 9 positions match TRBD1. There are 15 residues in the CDR3. V shed 5 bases, J shed 3 bases, and the junction held 7 bases outside the gene matches. In germline, CDR1 is LGHNA, CDR2 YSLEER. The CDR3 nucleotides read TGCGCCAGCAGCGTTCGACAGGGGGTGGACTATGGCTACACCTTC. Translated, it gives CASSVRQGVDYGYTF.

To note about this clonotype: The junction shows a germline mismatch at one end, possibly a read error. This sequence joins TRBV7-7 and TRBJ2-2; no firm D call. Germline CDR1 and CDR2: SSHAT and FNYEAQ (reference sequence). The length of the CDR3 is 14 residues. The CDR3: CASSLGWNTGELFF. CDR3 sequence (DNA): TGTGCTAGCAGCTTAGGTTGGAACACCGGGGAGCTGTTTTTT.

This clonotype was seen at least ten times. The chain links TRBV5-1 to TRBJ2-2; 7 bases map to TRBD1. From germline, CDR1 is SGHRS and CDR2 YFSETQ. After removal of 4 bases from V and 5 bases from J, the junction contained 2 bases not matched to a gene. The CDR3 consists of 13 residues. The CDR3 here is CASSRDSTGELFF. In DNA form, the CDR3 reads TGCGCCAGCAGCCGGGACAGTACCGGGGAGCTGTTTTTT.

The chain employs TRBV30 and TRBJ1-1; D is perhaps TRBD1 (6 bases). From germline, CDR1 is GTSNPN and CDR2 SVGIG (reference sequence). This CDR3 has 12 residues. V was pared by 2 bases and J by 6 bases, with 10 bases between. The CDR3 nucleotides read TGTGCCTGGAGTCCCACAGGGCCTGAAGCTTTCTTT. It specifies CAWSPTGPEAFF.

Details on this clonotype: This may arise from a read error, as a much more abundant clone is one base away. The V gene is TRBV7-2, the J gene TRBJ2-6; D is unclear. The CDR3 sequence is 15 residues long. V was trimmed by 7 bases and J by 0 bases, leaving 10 bases between them. Germline CDR1 and CDR2: SGHTA and FQGNSA. The CDR3 region has the DNA TGTGCCAGCATCCAGTGGGGCTCTGGGGCCAACGTCCTGACTTTC. Its protein product is CASIQWGSGANVLTF.

This clonotype was seen many times. An end of the junction differs from the germline gene, which may be a read error. The chain combines TRBV7-2 with TRBJ2-5, with D maybe TRBD2 (5 bases). CDR3 size: 10 residues. CDR1 is SGHTA and CDR2 is FQGNSA in the germline V gene. CDR3 nucleotide sequence: TGTGCCACCTCCGGGGAGATCCAGTACTTC. Translated: CATSGEIQYF.

This clonotype was seen only a few times. The chain has TRBV6-2 or TRBV6-3 and TRBJ2-1, with D possibly being TRBD2 (6 bases). Trimming left V 6 bases short and J 2 bases short, with 11 bases between. In germline, CDR1 is MNHEY, CDR2 SVGEGT. This CDR3 has 14 residues. CDR3 amino acids: CASRLLAAYNEQFF. In DNA form, the CDR3 reads TGTGCCAGCAGGTTACTAGCTGCCTACAATGAGCAGTTCTTC.

The chain couples TRBV27 to TRBJ1-5; the D is unclear. The CDR3 consists of 16 residues. Germline V gene lookup returns CDR1 MNHEY and CDR2 SMNVEV (reference sequence). The ends were cut back, 0 bases at V and 0 bases at J, with 9 bases in the middle. CDR3 loop: CASSLSRGYSNQPQHF. As DNA, the CDR3 is TGTGCCAGCAGTTTATCCCGGGGATATAGCAATCAGCCCCAGCATTTT.